This is a list of T cell receptor beta chains from one sample in a study of identical twins. TCRdb re-called the 5' RACE reads with MiXCR, one entry per CDR3 protein. Among about 1.7 million distinct CDR3 sequences listed, less than 35% were seen once. Sequences were obtained from cord blood. All receptors derive from a newborn girl in good health. The CDR3 runs from the conserved cysteine through the conserved F or W. The D gene is left open where the match is weak. The size of a clone is reported for some rows only, either as once, few or many, or as a class for expanded clones.

V	D	J	size	CDR3	DNA
TRBV3-1	.	TRBJ1-5	few	CASSQGRTNQPQHF	TGTGCCAGCAGCCAAGGACGGACCAATCAGCCCCAGCATTTT
TRBV24-1	.	TRBJ1-5	few	CATSDLGSFQPQHF	TGTGCCACCAGTGATTTAGGCTCCTTTCAGCCCCAGCATTTT
TRBV3-1	TRBD1	TRBJ1-1	.	CASSLGRTGVTEAFF	TGTGCCAGCAGCTTGGGAAGGACAGGTGTAACTGAAGCTTTCTTT
TRBV12-3/TRBV12-4	.	TRBJ1-2	.	CASSLARSMRGHGYTF	TGTGCCAGCAGTTTAGCTCGGTCTATGCGTGGCCATGGCTACACCTTC
TRBV6-1	.	TRBJ2-5	.	CASTFLQTQYF	TGTGCCAGCACCTTCCTGCAGACCCAGTACTTC
TRBV15	TRBD2	TRBJ2-5	.	CATSSRTSGDINNEQYF	TGTGCCACCAGCTCACGGACTAGCGGGGATATTAACAATGAGCAGTACTTC
TRBV6-5	.	TRBJ1-5	.	CASSYDRSGNQPQHF	TGTGCCAGCAGTTACGACAGGTCAGGCAATCAGCCCCAGCATTTT
TRBV10-3	.	TRBJ2-3	.	CAIRTGYTDTQYF	TGTGCCATCAGAACAGGGTACACAGATACGCAGTATTTT
TRBV7-2	TRBD2	TRBJ2-3	.	CASSLHSGRTRADTQYF	TGTGCCAGCAGCCTACATAGCGGGAGGACGAGGGCAGATACGCAGTATTTT
TRBV5-1	.	TRBJ1-2	.	CASNRRQDSWGYTF	TGCGCCAGCAACCGAAGACAGGACTCGTGGGGCTACACCTTC
TRBV20-1	TRBD1	TRBJ2-7	.	CSAYPTGQVYEQYF	TGCAGTGCTTACCCAACCGGACAGGTCTACGAGCAGTACTTC
TRBV12-3/TRBV12-4	TRBD2	TRBJ2-1	.	CATSRREGEQFF	TGTGCCACTTCCAGGCGGGAGGGTGAGCAGTTCTTC
TRBV6-2/TRBV6-3	.	TRBJ2-3	few	CASSYVFGDTQYF	TGTGCCAGCAGTTATGTTTTCGGAGATACGCAGTATTTT
TRBV5-1	TRBD2	TRBJ2-5	.	CASRSLRAGSQETQYF	TGCGCCAGCAGATCCCTTAGAGCGGGGTCCCAAGAGACCCAGTACTTC
TRBV6-6	TRBD2	TRBJ2-1	.	CASRIGTRYNEQFF	TGTGCCAGCAGAATCGGGACTAGGTACAATGAGCAGTTCTTC
TRBV11-2	.	TRBJ2-1	many	CASSLVRLHEQFF	TGTGCCAGCAGCTTGGTACGGCTCCATGAGCAGTTCTTC
TRBV20-1	TRBD2	TRBJ2-1	few	CSARGLAGYTYNEQFF	TGCAGTGCTAGAGGCCTAGCGGGATACACCTACAATGAGCAGTTCTTC
TRBV7-9	TRBD1	TRBJ1-1	few	CASSPTTGLHTEAFF	TGTGCCAGCAGCCCTACGACAGGGTTGCACACTGAAGCTTTCTTT
TRBV6-4	TRBD1	TRBJ2-7	.	CASSQTGVAPYEQYF	TGTGCCAGCTCACAAACAGGGGTGGCCCCCTACGAGCAGTACTTC
TRBV9	TRBD1	TRBJ2-3	few	CASSYDRGSTDTQYF	TGTGCCAGCAGCTACGACAGGGGCAGCACAGATACGCAGTATTTT
TRBV28	.	TRBJ2-1	few	CASSLTSRLNNEQFF	TGTGCCAGCAGCTTAACTAGCCGCCTTAACAATGAGCAGTTCTTC
TRBV4-2	.	TRBJ2-5	.	CASSQDQQLGTQYF	TGTGCCAGCAGCCAAGATCAGCAGCTCGGGACCCAGTACTTC
TRBV4-2	.	TRBJ2-1	few	CASSQPGYSYNEQFF	TGTGCCAGCAGCCAACCGGGTTACTCCTACAATGAGCAGTTCTTC
TRBV11-2	.	TRBJ2-1	few	CASSLDPRGPHNEQFF	TGTGCCAGCAGCTTAGATCCCCGGGGGCCCCACAATGAGCAGTTCTTC
TRBV2	.	TRBJ2-2	few	CASSLLGYTGELFF	TGTGCCAGCAGTCTTTTGGGGTACACCGGGGAGCTGTTTTTT
TRBV2	TRBD2	TRBJ2-3	.	CASSDGGELYRLLTDTQYF	TGTGCCAGCAGTGACGGGGGGGAACTCTACCGACTCCTCACAGATACGCAGTATTTT
TRBV4-2	.	TRBJ2-3	.	CASSQGREWADTQYF	TGTGCCAGCAGCCAAGGGCGGGAATGGGCAGATACGCAGTATTTT
TRBV11-2	.	TRBJ2-1	.	CASSLSGSTEQFF	TGTGCCAGCAGCTTATCCGGGTCTACTGAGCAGTTCTTC
TRBV29-1	TRBD2	TRBJ2-7	.	CSVHGLSGRGYEQYF	TGCAGCGTTCACGGACTGAGCGGGAGAGGATACGAGCAGTACTTC
TRBV10-3	TRBD1	TRBJ1-6	.	CATGQGALSPLHF	TGTGCCACCGGACAGGGGGCGCTTTCACCCCTCCACTTT
TRBV5-4	.	TRBJ2-3	.	CASSLNPTGLDADTQYF	TGTGCCAGCAGCCTCAACCCGACAGGTCTAGATGCAGATACGCAGTATTTT
TRBV4-2	.	TRBJ2-3	.	CASSPRGGASDTQYF	TGTGCCAGCAGCCCCCGGGGCGGGGCTTCAGATACGCAGTATTTT
TRBV20-1	TRBD2	TRBJ2-7	.	CSARSAGEEGTYEQYF	TGCAGTGCTAGATCCGCGGGAGAAGAGGGGACCTACGAGCAGTACTTC
TRBV7-2	TRBD2	TRBJ2-7	few	CASSLRSGGAYEQYF	TGTGCCAGCAGCTTGCGGAGCGGGGGGGCCTACGAGCAGTACTTC
TRBV18	.	TRBJ2-1	.	CASSPGLGVSYEQFF	TGTGCCAGCTCACCAGGATTGGGGGTTTCGTATGAGCAGTTCTTC
TRBV20-1	TRBD1	TRBJ1-1	few	CSAPGTGSAEAFF	TGCAGTGCTCCCGGGACAGGGTCTGCTGAAGCTTTCTTT
TRBV11-2	.	TRBJ2-2	.	CASSLTFPRATGELFF	TGTGCCAGCAGCTTGACGTTTCCTAGGGCTACCGGGGAGCTGTTTTTT
TRBV29-1	.	TRBJ2-7	.	CSVEFWGDEQYF	TGCAGCGTTGAGTTTTGGGGCGATGAGCAGTACTTC
TRBV28	.	TRBJ2-1	.	CASSFPPGPSREQFF	TGTGCCAGCAGTTTCCCACCGGGACCGAGCCGGGAGCAGTTCTTC
TRBV29-1	.	TRBJ2-3	many	CSVDGLGTDTQYF	TGCAGCGTCGACGGCCTGGGGACAGATACGCAGTATTTT
TRBV20-1	.	TRBJ2-3	few	CSAIKPPDTQYF	TGCAGTGCCATCAAACCCCCAGATACGCAGTATTTT
TRBV4-1	.	TRBJ2-7	few	CASSQTSVRVYEQYF	TGCGCCAGCAGCCAGACCTCGGTTCGGGTCTACGAGCAGTACTTC
TRBV20-1	.	TRBJ1-5	few	CSARDNYREKSNQPQHF	TGCAGTGCTAGAGATAATTACAGAGAAAAAAGCAATCAGCCCCAGCATTTT
TRBV7-8	.	TRBJ2-3	few	CASSLNSLASTDTQYF	TGTGCCAGCAGCTTAAACTCTCTAGCTAGCACAGATACGCAGTATTTT
TRBV20-1	TRBD2	TRBJ2-7	.	CSARPIGTSERAFQEAQYF	TGCAGTGCTAGACCTATTGGGACTAGCGAAAGGGCCTTCCAAGAGGCCCAGTACTTC
TRBV6-5	.	TRBJ1-2	many	CASSYGPPGGYTF	TGTGCCAGCAGTTACGGACCCCCGGGTGGCTACACCTTC
TRBV4-2	.	TRBJ2-3	.	CASKPDGARTDTQYF	TGTGCCAGCAAACCGGACGGGGCGCGCACAGATACGCAGTATTTT
TRBV7-2	TRBD1	TRBJ2-1	.	CASSAQGHNEQFF	TGTGCCAGCAGCGCACAGGGGCACAATGAGCAGTTCTTC
TRBV20-1	.	TRBJ1-5	.	CSARWTANQPQHF	TGCAGTGCTAGATGGACGGCCAATCAGCCCCAGCATTTT
TRBV25-1	.	TRBJ2-3	.	CASSDGQYTQYF	TGTGCCAGCAGTGATGGGCAATATACGCAGTATTTT
TRBV2	.	TRBJ1-1	few	CASNPGLMNTEAFF	TGTGCCAGCAACCCGGGACTGATGAACACTGAAGCTTTCTTT
TRBV20-1	.	TRBJ2-1	few	CSARGPRSRVAYNEQFF	TGCAGTGCTAGAGGCCCCCGGAGCAGGGTTGCCTACAATGAGCAGTTCTTC
TRBV15	.	TRBJ1-2	.	CATSRDPGGNYGYTF	TGTGCCACCAGCAGAGATCCGGGGGGGAATTATGGCTACACCTTC